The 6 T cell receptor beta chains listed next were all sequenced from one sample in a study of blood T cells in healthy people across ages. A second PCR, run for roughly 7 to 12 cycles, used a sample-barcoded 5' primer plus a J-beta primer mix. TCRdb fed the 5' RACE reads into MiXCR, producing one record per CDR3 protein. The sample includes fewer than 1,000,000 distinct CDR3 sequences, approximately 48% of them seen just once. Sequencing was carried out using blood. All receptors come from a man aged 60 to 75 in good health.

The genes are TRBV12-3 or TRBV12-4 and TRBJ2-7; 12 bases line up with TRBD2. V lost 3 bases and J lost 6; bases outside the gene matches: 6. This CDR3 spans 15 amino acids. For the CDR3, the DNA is TGTGCCAGCAGTTTCGCACTAGCGGGGGGCTGCGAGCAGTACTTC. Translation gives CASSFALAGGCEQYF.

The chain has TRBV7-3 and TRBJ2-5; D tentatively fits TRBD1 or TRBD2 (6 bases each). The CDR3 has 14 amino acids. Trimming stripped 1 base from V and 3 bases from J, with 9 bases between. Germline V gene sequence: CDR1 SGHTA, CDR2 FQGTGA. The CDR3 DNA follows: TGTGCCAGCAGCTTAATGAGGGGGGAAGAGACCCAGTACTTC. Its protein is CASSLMRGEETQYF.

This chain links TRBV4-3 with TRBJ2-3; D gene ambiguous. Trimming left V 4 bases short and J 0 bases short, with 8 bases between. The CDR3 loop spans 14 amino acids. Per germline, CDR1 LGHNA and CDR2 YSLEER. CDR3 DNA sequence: TGCGCCAGCAGCCTTAGTTGGAGCACAGATACGCAGTATTTT. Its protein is CASSLSWSTDTQYF.

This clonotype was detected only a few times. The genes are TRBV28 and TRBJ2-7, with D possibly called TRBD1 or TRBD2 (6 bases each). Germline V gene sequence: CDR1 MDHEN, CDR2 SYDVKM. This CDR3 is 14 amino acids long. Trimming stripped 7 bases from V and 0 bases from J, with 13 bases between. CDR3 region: CASNEGGSSYEQYF. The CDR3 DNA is TGTGCCAGCAACGAGGGGGGCTCCTCCTACGAGCAGTACTTC.

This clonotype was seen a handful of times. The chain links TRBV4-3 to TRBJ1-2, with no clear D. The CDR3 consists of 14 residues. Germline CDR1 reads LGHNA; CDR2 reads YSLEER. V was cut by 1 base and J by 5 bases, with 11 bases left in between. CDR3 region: CASSQGGGLYGYTF. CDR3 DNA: TGCGCCAGCAGCCAAGGAGGCGGGCTATATGGCTACACCTTC.

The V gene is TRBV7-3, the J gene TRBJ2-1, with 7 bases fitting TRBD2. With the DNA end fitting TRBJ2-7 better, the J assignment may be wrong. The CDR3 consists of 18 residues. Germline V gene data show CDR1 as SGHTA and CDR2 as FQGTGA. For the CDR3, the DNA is TGTGCCAGCAGCTTCCCCCTCAGCGGACTAGTCTCCTACAATGAGCAGTACTTC. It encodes CASSFPLSGLVSYNEQYF.